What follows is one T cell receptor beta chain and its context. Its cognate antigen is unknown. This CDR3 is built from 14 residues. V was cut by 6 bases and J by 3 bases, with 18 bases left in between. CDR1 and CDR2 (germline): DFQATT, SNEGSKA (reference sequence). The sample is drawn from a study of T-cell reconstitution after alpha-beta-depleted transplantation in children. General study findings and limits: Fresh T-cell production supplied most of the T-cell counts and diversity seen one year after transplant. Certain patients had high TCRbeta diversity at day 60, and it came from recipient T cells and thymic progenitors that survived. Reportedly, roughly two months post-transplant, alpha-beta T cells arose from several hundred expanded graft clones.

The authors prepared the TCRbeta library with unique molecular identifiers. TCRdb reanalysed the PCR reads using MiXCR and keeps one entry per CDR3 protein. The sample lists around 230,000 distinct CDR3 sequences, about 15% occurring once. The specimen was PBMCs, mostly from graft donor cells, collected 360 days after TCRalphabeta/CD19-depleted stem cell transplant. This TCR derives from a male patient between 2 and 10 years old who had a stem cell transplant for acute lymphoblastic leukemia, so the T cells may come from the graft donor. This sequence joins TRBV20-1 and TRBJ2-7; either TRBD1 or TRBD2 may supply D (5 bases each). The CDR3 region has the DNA TGCAGTGCCCAAAGTGGCCGGGGCTACTACGAGCAGTACTTC. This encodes CSAQSGRGYYEQYF.